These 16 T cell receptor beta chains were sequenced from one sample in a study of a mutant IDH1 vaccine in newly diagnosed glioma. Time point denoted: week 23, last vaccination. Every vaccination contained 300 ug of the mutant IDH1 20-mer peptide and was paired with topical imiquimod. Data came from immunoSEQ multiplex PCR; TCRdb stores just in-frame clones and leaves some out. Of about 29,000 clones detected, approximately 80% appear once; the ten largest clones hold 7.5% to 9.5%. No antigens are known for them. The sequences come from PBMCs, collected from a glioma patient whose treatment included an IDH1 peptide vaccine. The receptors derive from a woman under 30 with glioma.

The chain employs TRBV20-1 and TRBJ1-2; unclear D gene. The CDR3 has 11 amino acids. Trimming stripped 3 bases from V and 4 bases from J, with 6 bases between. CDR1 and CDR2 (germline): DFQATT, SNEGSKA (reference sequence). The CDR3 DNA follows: TGCAGTGCTAGGGACCTCTATGGCTACACCTTC. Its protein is CSARDLYGYTF.

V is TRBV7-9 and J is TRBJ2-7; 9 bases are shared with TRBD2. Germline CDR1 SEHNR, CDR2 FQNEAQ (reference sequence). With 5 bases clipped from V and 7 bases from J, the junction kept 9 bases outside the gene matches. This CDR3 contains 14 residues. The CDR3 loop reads CASSARGTSWEQYF. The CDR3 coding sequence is TGTGCCAGCAGCGCCCGCGGGACTAGCTGGGAGCAGTACTTC.

The CDR3 region is CASSLADIQYF. Written as DNA, the CDR3 is TGTGCCAGCAGCTTGGCTGACATTCAGTACTTC. J is TRBJ2-4 and V is TRBV5-4; D unclear. CDR1 and CDR2 from the germline V gene are SGHNT and YYREEE (reference sequence). V was clipped by 0 bases and J by 8 bases, with 3 bases between them. The CDR3 is made up of 11 amino acids.

CDR3 in amino acids: CASSTHGLAELNYEQYF. The CDR3, as DNA: TGTGCCAGTAGTACCCATGGACTAGCGGAACTGAACTACGAGCAGTACTTC. The V and J genes are TRBV19 and TRBJ2-7; 10 bases fit TRBD2. Germline CDR1 is LNHDA and CDR2 is SQIVND (reference sequence). The J segment lost 3 bases and the V segment lost 4 bases, leaving 12 bases of the junction unmatched. This CDR3 is built from 17 residues.

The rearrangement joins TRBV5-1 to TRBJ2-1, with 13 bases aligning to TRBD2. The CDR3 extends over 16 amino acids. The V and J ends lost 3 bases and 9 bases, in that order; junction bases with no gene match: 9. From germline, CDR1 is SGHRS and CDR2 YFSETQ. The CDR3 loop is CASSSLLAGGPSEQFF. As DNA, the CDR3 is TGCGCCAGCAGCTCTTTACTAGCGGGGGGGCCCAGTGAGCAGTTCTTC.

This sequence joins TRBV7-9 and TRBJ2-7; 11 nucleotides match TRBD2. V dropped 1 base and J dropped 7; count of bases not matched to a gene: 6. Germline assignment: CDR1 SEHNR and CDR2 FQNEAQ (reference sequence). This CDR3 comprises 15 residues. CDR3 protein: CASSLGLAGSGEQYF. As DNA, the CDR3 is TGTGCCAGCAGCTTAGGACTAGCGGGATCGGGGGAGCAGTACTTC. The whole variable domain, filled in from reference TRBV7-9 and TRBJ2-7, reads DTGVSQNPRHKITKRGQNVTFRCDPISEHNRLYWYRQTLGQGPEFLTYFQNEAQLEKSRLLSDRFSAERPKGSFSTLEIQRTEQGDSAMYLCASSLGLAGSGEQYFGPGTRLTVT.

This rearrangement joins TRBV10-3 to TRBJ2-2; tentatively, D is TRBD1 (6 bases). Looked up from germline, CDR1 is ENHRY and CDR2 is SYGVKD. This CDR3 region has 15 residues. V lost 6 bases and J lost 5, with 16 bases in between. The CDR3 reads CAIRGRDTSTGELFF. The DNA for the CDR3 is TGTGCCATCAGGGGCCGGGACACCTCAACCGGGGAGCTGTTTTTT.

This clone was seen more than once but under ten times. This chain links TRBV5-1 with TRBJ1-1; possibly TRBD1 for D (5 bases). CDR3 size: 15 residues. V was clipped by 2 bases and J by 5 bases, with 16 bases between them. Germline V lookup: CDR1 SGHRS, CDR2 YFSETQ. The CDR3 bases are TGCGCCAGCAGCTTTAGTGGCAGGGAGAAAACTGAAGCTTTCTTT. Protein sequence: CASSFSGREKTEAFF.

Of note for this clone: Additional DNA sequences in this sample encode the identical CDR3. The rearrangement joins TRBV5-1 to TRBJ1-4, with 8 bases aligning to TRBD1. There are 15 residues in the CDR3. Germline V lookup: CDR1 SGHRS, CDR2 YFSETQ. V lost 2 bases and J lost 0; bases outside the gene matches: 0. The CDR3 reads CASSLQGATNEKLFF. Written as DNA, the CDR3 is TGCGCCAGCAGCTTACAGGGGGCAACTAATGAAAAACTGTTTTTT. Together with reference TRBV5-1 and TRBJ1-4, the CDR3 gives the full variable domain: KAGVTQTPRYLIKTRGQQVTLSCSPISGHRSVSWYQQTPGQGLQFLFEYFSETQRNKGNFPGRFSGRQFSNSRSEMNVSTLELGDSALYLCASSLQGATNEKLFFGSGTQLSVL.

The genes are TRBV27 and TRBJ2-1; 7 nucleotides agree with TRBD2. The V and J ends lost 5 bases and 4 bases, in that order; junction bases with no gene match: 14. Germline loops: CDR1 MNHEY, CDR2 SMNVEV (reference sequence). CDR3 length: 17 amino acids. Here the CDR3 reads CASSPSFPLADYNEQFF. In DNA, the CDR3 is TGTGCCAGCAGTCCCTCTTTCCCCCTAGCGGATTACAATGAGCAGTTCTTC.

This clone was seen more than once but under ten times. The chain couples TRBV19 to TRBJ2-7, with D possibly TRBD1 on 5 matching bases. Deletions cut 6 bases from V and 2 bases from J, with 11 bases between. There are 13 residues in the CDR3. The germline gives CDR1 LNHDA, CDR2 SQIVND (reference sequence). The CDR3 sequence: CASSPGRTYEQYF. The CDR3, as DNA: TGTGCCAGTAGCCCAGGGCGGACCTACGAGCAGTACTTC.

In nucleotides, the CDR3 is TGCGCCAGCAGCTCTACAGTCGGCGGCTACACCTTC. It translates to CASSSTVGGYTF. The chain carries TRBV5-1 and TRBJ1-2; no definite D call. The germline gives CDR1 SGHRS, CDR2 YFSETQ. V was trimmed by 3 bases and J by 8 bases, leaving 11 bases between them. The CDR3 contains 12 residues.

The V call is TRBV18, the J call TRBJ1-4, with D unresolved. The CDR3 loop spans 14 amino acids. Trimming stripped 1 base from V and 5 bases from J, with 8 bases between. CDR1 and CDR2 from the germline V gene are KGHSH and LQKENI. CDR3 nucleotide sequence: TGTGCCAGCTCACCACAGTCAAGAAATGAAAAACTGTTTTTT. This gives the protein CASSPQSRNEKLFF.

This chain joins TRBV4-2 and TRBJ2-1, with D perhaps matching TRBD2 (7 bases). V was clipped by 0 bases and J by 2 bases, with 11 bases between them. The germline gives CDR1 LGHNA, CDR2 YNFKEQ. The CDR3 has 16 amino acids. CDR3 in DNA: TGTGCCAGCAGCCAAGATTGGGGGGGCGCCTACAATGAGCAGTTCTTC. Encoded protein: CASSQDWGGAYNEQFF.

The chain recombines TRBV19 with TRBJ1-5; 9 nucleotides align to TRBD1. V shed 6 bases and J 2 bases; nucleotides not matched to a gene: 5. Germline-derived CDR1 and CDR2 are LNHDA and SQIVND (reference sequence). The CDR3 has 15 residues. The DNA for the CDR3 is TGTGCCAGTAGGGACAGGGGCGGTGGCAATCAGCCCCAGCATTTT. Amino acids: CASRDRGGGNQPQHF.

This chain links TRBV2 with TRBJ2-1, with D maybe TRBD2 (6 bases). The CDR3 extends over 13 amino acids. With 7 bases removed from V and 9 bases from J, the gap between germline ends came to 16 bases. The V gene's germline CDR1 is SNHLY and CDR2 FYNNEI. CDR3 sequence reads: CASKPGERGEQFF. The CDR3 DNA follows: TGTGCCAGCAAGCCGGGAGAAAGGGGTGAGCAGTTCTTC. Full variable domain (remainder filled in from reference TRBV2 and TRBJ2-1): EPEVTQTPSHQVTQMGQEVILRCVPISNHLYFYWYRQILGQKVEFLVSFYNNEISEKSEIFDDQFSVERPDGSNFTLKIRSTKLEDSAMYFCASKPGERGEQFFGPGTRLTVL.